Given below is one TCR beta chain in context. Trimming took off 5 bases at V and 1 base at J, with 16 bases between the two ends. From germline, CDR1 is SGHKS and CDR2 YYEKEE (reference sequence). The CDR3 has 17 residues. Authors' data handling: The assay estimated nucleated cells by amplifying reference gene primers. Repertoires were generated with immunoSEQ multiplex PCR, while TCRdb's copy carries only in-frame clones and drops some. That table gives V, J and clone size, and the DNA gave D and trimming. The sample lists about 120,000 clones; 65% to 90% were seen once. These data belong to a study of blood T cell repertoires in COVID-19. Across the whole study: Specimens from acute and convalescent COVID-19 originated in the United States, Italy and Spain. PBMCs, B-cell-depleted T cells, or T cells provided the cDNA or gDNA that made up the material.

The sequence came from a woman aged 80 or over with acute or convalescent COVID-19. The chain combines TRBV5-5 with TRBJ1-6; D is unclear. Sequenced: peripheral blood. Here the CDR3 reads CASRRDMSSSYNSPLHF. CDR3 in DNA: TGTGCCAGCAGACGAGACATGTCAAGTTCCTATAATTCACCCCTCCACTTT.